Each of the 21 T cell receptor beta chains below was sequenced from the same sample in a study of blood T cells in healthy people across ages. Next came a second PCR, run for about 6 to 11 cycles, which used a sample-barcoded 5' primer along with a J-beta primer mix. MiXCR was run by TCRdb on the 5' RACE reads, yielding one entry per CDR3 protein. The data hold around 400,000 distinct CDR3 sequences, with more than 45% observed a single time. The specimen was blood. The source of these receptors is a man aged 55-75 years in good health.

On this clonotype: One end of the junction fails to match germline, which may point to a read error. This chain uses TRBV7-7 with TRBJ2-3; D remains unclear. Germline loops: CDR1 SSHAT, CDR2 FNYEAQ (reference sequence). There are 14 residues in the CDR3. The CDR3 reads CASSPTSRPDTQYF. The CDR3 DNA follows: TGTGCTAGCAGCCCCACGTCCCGGCCAGATACGCAGTATTTT.

The chain combines TRBV20-1 with TRBJ2-7; TRBD2 aligns across 10 bases. V gave up 4 bases and J gave up 9 bases; unmatched junction bases: 9. Germline CDR1 DFQATT, CDR2 SNEGSKA (reference sequence). This CDR3 is built from 13 residues. CDR3 DNA sequence: TGCAGTGCTACTCCTAGCGGGGGCCTTGGGCAGTACTTC. It encodes CSATPSGGLGQYF.

Note on this clonotype: One junction end disagrees with the germline gene, perhaps due to a read error. This chain connects TRBV7-2 to TRBJ2-1; perhaps TRBD2 as D (5 bases). Germline-derived CDR1 and CDR2 are SGHTA and FQGNSA. The CDR3 runs to 17 residues. CDR3 bases: TGTGCCAGCAGCTTAGCGTCAAGCGGAAAGGTATACAGTGAGCAGTTCTTC. Translation: CASSLASSGKVYSEQFF. Based on the CDR3 plus reference TRBV7-2 and TRBJ2-1, the full variable domain is GAGVSQSPSNKVTEKGKDVELRCDPISGHTALYWYRQSLGQGLEFLIYFQGNSAPDKSGLPSDRFSAERTGGSVSTLTIQRTQQEDSAVYLCASSLASSGKVYSEQFFGPGTRLTVL.

This chain connects TRBV6-6 to TRBJ1-2; 8 bases are a match to TRBD1. V was clipped by 5 bases and J by 8 bases; unmatched bases: 10. This CDR3 comprises 14 residues. Looked up from germline, CDR1 is MNHNY and CDR2 is SVGAGI (reference sequence). The CDR3 loop is CASSPTGGTGGYTF. The CDR3 region has the DNA TGTGCCAGCAGTCCCACAGGGGGGACGGGCGGCTACACCTTC.

This clonotype was seen more than once but under ten times. The chain joins TRBV20-1 to TRBJ2-6; no definite D call. Germline-derived CDR1 and CDR2 are DFQATT and SNEGSKA (reference sequence). Trimming took off 7 bases at V and 0 bases at J, with 4 bases between the two ends. This CDR3 region has 12 residues. This CDR3 is CSVNSGANVLTF. The CDR3 bases are TGCAGTGTCAACTCTGGGGCCAACGTCCTGACTTTC.

The V and J genes are TRBV20-1 and TRBJ1-5; D unclear. V lost 6 bases, J lost 7 bases, and 16 bases lay in between. The CDR3 spans 13 residues. Germline V lookup: CDR1 DFQATT, CDR2 SNEGSKA (reference sequence). CDR3 region: CSATPINGQPQHF. For the CDR3, the DNA is TGCAGTGCCACGCCCATTAACGGGCAGCCCCAGCATTTT.

This clonotype showed up just a few times. This chain connects TRBV5-1 to TRBJ1-2; D call uncertain. The CDR3 is 14 amino acids. CDR1 is SGHRS, CDR2 YFSETQ, per germline. The V and J ends lost 2 bases and 4 bases respectively, with 12 bases between them. DNA of the CDR3: TGCGCCAGCAGCTTAGAACAGAACTTCTATGGCTACACCTTC. Amino acids: CASSLEQNFYGYTF.

The J gene is TRBJ1-1, the V gene TRBV4-3; D remains ambiguous. Looked up from germline, CDR1 is LGHNA and CDR2 is YSLEER. The CDR3 loop spans 13 amino acids. The ends were cut back, 1 base at V and 1 base at J, with 4 bases in the middle. CDR3 sequence: CASSQAGNTEAFF. CDR3 in DNA: TGCGCCAGCAGCCAAGCCGGGAACACTGAAGCTTTCTTT.

The V call is TRBV24-1, the J call TRBJ2-5; D not resolved. The CDR3 length is 13 residues. Germline values: CDR1 KGHDR, CDR2 SFDVKD. V dropped 7 bases and J dropped 2 bases, with 10 bases sitting between them. The CDR3 spells CATSHPPQETQYF. In DNA form, the CDR3 reads TGTGCCACCAGCCATCCACCTCAAGAGACCCAGTACTTC.

This clonotype was counted once. V and J are TRBV18 and TRBJ2-3; D is ambiguous. The germline V and J ends were trimmed by 3 bases and 0 bases, with 7 bases remaining between them. The germline gives CDR1 KGHSH, CDR2 LQKENI. CDR3 size: 14 residues. The CDR3 DNA reads TGTGCCAGCTCACCGCTAAAGAGCACAGATACGCAGTATTTT. It encodes CASSPLKSTDTQYF.

The chain has TRBV6-5 and TRBJ2-1, with TRBD1 matching over 8 bases. The germline V gene encodes CDR1 MNHEY and CDR2 SVGAGI. The CDR3 has 16 amino acids. Germline trimming cut 5 bases from V and 3 bases from J; bases unmatched to any gene: 9. The CDR3 loop reads CASSRTGRQSYNEQFF. DNA of the CDR3: TGTGCCAGCAGTCGGACAGGGAGGCAAAGCTACAATGAGCAGTTCTTC.

The rearrangement uses TRBV20-1 and TRBJ1-2; tentative D call: TRBD1 (5 bases). Trimming cost V 4 bases and J 4 bases, with 7 bases left between them. The CDR3 totals 11 residues. Germline V gene sequence: CDR1 DFQATT, CDR2 SNEGSKA (reference sequence). The CDR3 nucleotides are TGCAGTGCTACGGGACCCTATGGCTACACCTTC. The encoded protein is CSATGPYGYTF.

V is TRBV29-1 and J is TRBJ2-4, with D perhaps matching TRBD2 (6 bases). The V gene's germline CDR1 is SQVTM and CDR2 ANQGSEA. V was trimmed by 3 bases and J by 13 bases, leaving 22 bases between them. The CDR3 runs to 14 residues. The CDR3 region is CSVDDIFLGGKQYF. CDR3 nucleotide sequence: TGCAGCGTTGATGATATTTTTCTGGGGGGTAAGCAGTACTTC.

The chain is built from TRBV20-1 and TRBJ2-7, with TRBD1 matching 8 bases. CDR1 and CDR2 (germline): DFQATT, SNEGSKA (reference sequence). The J segment lost 2 bases and the V segment lost 6 bases, leaving 9 bases of the junction unmatched. CDR3 length equals 14 residues. CDR3 DNA sequence: TGCAGTGCCCACACGGGACAGGACCCCTACGAGCAGTACTTC. Encoded protein: CSAHTGQDPYEQYF.

This chain connects TRBV20-1 to TRBJ1-2; 7 nucleotides align to TRBD1. After removal of 0 bases from V and 2 bases from J, the junction contained 6 bases not matched to a gene. CDR3 length: 15 amino acids. CDR1 is DFQATT and CDR2 is SNEGSKA in the germline V gene (reference sequence). CDR3 DNA: TGCAGTGCTAGAGATGGACCGACAGGGAACTATGGCTACACCTTC. Protein: CSARDGPTGNYGYTF.

This clonotype was seen repeatedly, ten times or more. The J gene is TRBJ2-1, the V gene TRBV27; a weak D match, TRBD2 (6 bases). The J call is doubtful: the DNA matches TRBJ2-7 better. Germline-derived CDR1 and CDR2 are MNHEY and SMNVEV (reference sequence). This CDR3 is 18 amino acids long. The CDR3 protein is CASSPTRGRIRRYNEQYF. In DNA, the CDR3 is TGTGCCAGCAGTCCGACCCGGGGGAGGATACGCAGGTACAATGAGCAGTACTTC.

This chain links TRBV3-1 with TRBJ2-1; D might be TRBD1 (7 bases). Germline loops: CDR1 LGHDT, CDR2 YNNKEL (reference sequence). V was cut by 4 bases and J by 5 bases, with 15 bases left in between. This CDR3 is 15 amino acids long. The CDR3 nucleotides are TGTGCCAGCAGCCTTCCAGGGGGGCGGAACAATGAGCAGTTCTTC. Translation gives CASSLPGGRNNEQFF.

The chain has TRBV11-2 and TRBJ2-5; D gene unclear. The J call may be mistaken, given a closer DNA end match to TRBJ2-7. This CDR3 is 12 amino acids long. Per germline, CDR1 SGHAT and CDR2 FQNNGV. The CDR3 nucleotides read TGTGCCAGCAGCCCTCGAGGACACGAGCAGTACTTC. This encodes CASSPRGHEQYF.

This rearrangement joins TRBV20-1 to TRBJ1-1; perhaps TRBD1 as D (6 bases). There are 13 residues in the CDR3. Germline CDR1 reads DFQATT; CDR2 reads SNEGSKA (reference sequence). V dropped 2 bases and J dropped 8 bases, with 15 bases sitting between them. CDR3 sequence reads: CSARSGGLIEAFF. The DNA of the CDR3 is TGCAGTGCTAGATCCGGGGGCCTTATAGAAGCTTTCTTT.

This clonotype was found a few times. The CDR3: CSSMDRAYEQYF. In nucleotides, the CDR3 is TGCAGTAGTATGGACAGGGCCTACGAGCAGTACTTC. The chain joins TRBV29-1 to TRBJ2-7; 8 positions match TRBD1. CDR3 size: 12 residues. The germline V gene encodes CDR1 SQVTM and CDR2 ANQGSEA.

As regards this clonotype: At one end the junction does not follow the germline gene, possibly because of a read error. The chain joins TRBV6-2 or TRBV6-3 to TRBJ2-2, with D possibly being TRBD2 (6 bases). This CDR3 comprises 13 residues. The germline gives CDR1 MNHEY, CDR2 SVGEGT. The CDR3 DNA reads TGTGCCAGCAGCCTGGGGGTCGGCGGGGAGCCGTTTTTT. It codes for CASSLGVGGEPFF.